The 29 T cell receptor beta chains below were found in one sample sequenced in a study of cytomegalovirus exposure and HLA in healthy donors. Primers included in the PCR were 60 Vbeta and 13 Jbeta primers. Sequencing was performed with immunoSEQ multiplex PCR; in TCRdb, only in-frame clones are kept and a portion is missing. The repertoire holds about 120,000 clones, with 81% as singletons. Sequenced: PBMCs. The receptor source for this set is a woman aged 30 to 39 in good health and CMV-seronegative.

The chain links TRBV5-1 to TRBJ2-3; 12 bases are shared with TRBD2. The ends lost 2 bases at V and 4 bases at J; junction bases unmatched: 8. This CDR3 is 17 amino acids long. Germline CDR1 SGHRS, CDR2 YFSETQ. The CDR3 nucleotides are TGCGCCAGCAGCTTCACGACTAGCGGGAGAGGGTCAGATACGCAGTATTTT. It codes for CASSFTTSGRGSDTQYF.

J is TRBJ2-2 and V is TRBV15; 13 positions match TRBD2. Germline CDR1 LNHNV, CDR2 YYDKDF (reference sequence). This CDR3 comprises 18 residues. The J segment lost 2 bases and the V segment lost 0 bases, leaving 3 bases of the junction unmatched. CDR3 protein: CATSREGGLAGNTGELFF. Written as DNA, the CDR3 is TGTGCCACCAGCAGAGAGGGGGGACTAGCGGGAAACACCGGGGAGCTGTTTTTT.

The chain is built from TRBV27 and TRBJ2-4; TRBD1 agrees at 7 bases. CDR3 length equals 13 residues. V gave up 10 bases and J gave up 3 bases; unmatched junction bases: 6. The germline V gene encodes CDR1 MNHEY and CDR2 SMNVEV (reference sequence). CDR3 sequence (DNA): TGTGCCAACTTTGGGACAGTCAAAAACATTCAGTACTTC. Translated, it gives CANFGTVKNIQYF.

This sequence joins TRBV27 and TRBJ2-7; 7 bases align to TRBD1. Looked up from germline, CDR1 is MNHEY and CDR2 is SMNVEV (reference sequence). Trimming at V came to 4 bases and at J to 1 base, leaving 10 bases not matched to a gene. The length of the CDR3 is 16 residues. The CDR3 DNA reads TGTGCCAGCAGTTCCCCCGGACAGGTACGATCCTACGAGCAGTACTTC. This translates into CASSSPGQVRSYEQYF.

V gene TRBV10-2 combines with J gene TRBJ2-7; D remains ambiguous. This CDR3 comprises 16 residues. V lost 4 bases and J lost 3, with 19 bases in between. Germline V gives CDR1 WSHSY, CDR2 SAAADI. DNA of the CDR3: TGCGCCAGCAGTGTGGGCCTCGATCCATCGTTCTACGAGCAGTACTTC. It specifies CASSVGLDPSFYEQYF.

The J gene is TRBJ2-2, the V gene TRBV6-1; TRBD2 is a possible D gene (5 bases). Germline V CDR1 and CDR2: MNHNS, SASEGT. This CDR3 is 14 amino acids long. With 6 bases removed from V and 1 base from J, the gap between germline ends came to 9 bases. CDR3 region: CASRSGQNTGELFF. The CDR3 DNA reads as TGTGCCAGCAGGAGCGGCCAGAACACCGGGGAGCTGTTTTTT.

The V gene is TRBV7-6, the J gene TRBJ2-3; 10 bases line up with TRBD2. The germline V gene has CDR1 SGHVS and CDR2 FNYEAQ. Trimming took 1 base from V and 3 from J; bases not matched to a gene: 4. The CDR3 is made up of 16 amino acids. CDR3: CASSLGGSGRTDTQYF. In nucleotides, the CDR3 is TGTGCCAGCAGCTTAGGTGGTAGCGGGAGGACAGATACGCAGTATTTT.

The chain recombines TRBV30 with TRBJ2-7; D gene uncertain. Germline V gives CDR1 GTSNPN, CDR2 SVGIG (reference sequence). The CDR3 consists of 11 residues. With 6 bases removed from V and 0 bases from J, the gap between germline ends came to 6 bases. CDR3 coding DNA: TGTGCCTGCTGCAGCTCCTACGAGCAGTACTTC. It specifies CACCSSYEQYF.

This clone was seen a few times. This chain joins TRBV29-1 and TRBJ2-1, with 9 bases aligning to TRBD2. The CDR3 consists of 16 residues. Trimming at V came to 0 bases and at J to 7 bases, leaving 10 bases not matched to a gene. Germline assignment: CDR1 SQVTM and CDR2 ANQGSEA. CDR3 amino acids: CSVEDRSGRQKNEQFF. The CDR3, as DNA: TGCAGCGTTGAAGATAGGAGCGGGAGGCAAAAGAATGAGCAGTTCTTC.

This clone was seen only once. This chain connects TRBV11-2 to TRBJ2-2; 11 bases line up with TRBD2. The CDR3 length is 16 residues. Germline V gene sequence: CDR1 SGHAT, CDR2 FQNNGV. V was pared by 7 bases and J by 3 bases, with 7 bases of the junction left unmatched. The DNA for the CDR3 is TGTGCCAGCATTCCCTCGGGACTAGCGGACACCGGGGAGCTGTTTTTT. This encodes CASIPSGLADTGELFF.

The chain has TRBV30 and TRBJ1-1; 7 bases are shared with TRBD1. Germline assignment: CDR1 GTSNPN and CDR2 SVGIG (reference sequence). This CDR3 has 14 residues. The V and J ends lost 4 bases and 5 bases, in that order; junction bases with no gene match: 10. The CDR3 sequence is CAWTLGQARTEAFF. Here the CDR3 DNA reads TGTGCCTGGACCCTTGGACAGGCGCGGACTGAAGCTTTCTTT. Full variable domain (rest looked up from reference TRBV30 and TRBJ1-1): SQTIHQWPATLVQPVGSPLSLECTVEGTSNPNLYWYRQAAGRGLQLLFYSVGIGQISSEVPQNLSASRPQDRQFILSSKKLLLSDSGFYLCAWTLGQARTEAFFGQGTRLTVV.

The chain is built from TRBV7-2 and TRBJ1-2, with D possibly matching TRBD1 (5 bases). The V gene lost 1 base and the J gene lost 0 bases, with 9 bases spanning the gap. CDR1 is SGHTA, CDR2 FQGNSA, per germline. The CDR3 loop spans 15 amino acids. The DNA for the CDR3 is TGTGCCAGCAGCTTAGGATCGGGGGCTAACTATGGCTACACCTTC. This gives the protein CASSLGSGANYGYTF.

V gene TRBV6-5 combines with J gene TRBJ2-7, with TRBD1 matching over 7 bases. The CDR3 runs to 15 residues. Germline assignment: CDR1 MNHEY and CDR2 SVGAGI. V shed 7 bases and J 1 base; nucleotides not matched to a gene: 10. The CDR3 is CASNPMTGMSYEQYF. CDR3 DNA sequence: TGTGCCAGCAACCCTATGACAGGGATGTCCTACGAGCAGTACTTC.

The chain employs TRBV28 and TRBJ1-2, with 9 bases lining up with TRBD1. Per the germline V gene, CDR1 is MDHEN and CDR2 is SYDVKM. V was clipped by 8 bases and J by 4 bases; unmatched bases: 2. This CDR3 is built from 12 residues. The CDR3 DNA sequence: TGTGCCAGCGGGACAGGGTCCTATGGCTACACCTTC. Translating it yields CASGTGSYGYTF.

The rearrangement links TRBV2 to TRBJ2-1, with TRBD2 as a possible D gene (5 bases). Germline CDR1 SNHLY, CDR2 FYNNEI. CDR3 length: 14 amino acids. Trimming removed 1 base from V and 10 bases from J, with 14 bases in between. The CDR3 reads CASSEGGPLGEQFF. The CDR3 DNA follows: TGTGCCAGCAGTGAAGGCGGGCCCCTTGGCGAGCAGTTCTTC.

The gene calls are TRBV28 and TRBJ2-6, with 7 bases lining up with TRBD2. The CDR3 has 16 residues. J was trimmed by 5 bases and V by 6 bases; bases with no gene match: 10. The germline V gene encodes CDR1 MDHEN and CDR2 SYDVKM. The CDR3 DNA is TGTGCCAGCAGATCGGGACTAACTTCTTGGGCCAACGTCCTGACTTTC. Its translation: CASRSGLTSWANVLTF.

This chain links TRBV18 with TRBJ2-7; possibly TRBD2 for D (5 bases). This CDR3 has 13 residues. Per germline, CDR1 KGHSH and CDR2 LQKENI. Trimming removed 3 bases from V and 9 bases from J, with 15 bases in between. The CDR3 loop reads CASSPPGGLGQYF. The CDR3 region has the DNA TGTGCCAGCTCACCCCCTGGAGGCTTGGGGCAGTACTTC. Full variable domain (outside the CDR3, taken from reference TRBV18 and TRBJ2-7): NAGVMQNPRHLVRRRGQEARLRCSPMKGHSHVYWYRQLPEEGLKFMVYLQKENIIDESGMPKERFSAEFPKEGPSILRIQQVVRGDSAAYFCASSPPGGLGQYFGPGTRLTVT.

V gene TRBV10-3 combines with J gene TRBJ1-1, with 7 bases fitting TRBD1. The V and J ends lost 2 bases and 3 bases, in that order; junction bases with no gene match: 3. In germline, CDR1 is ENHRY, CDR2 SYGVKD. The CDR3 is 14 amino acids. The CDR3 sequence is CAISERQGDTEAFF. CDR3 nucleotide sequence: TGTGCCATCAGTGAGAGGCAGGGGGACACTGAAGCTTTCTTT.

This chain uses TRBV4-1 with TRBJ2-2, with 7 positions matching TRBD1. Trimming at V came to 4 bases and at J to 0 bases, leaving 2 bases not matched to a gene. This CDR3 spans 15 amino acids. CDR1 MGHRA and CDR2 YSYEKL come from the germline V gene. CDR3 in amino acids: CASSLGTANTGELFF. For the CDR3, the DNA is TGCGCCAGCAGCCTCGGGACAGCGAACACCGGGGAGCTGTTTTTT.

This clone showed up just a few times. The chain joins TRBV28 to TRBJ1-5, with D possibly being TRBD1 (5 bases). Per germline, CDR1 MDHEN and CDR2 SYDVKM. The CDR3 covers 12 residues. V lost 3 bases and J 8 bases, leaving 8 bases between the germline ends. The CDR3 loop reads CASSLGLEPQHF. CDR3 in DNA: TGTGCCAGCAGTTTGGGACTCGAGCCCCAGCATTTT. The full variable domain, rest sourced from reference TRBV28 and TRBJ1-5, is DVKVTQSSRYLVKRTGEKVFLECVQDMDHENMFWYRQDPGLGLRLIYFSYDVKMKEKGDIPEGYSVSREKKERFSLILESASTNQTSMYLCASSLGLEPQHFGDGTRLSIL.

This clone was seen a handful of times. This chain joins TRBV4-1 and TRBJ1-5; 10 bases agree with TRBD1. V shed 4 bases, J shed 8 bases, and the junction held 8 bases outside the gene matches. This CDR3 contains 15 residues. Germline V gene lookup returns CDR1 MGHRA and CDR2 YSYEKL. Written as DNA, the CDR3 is TGCGCCAGCAGCCCAACGGGACAGGGGCCCAAGCCCCAGCATTTT. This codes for CASSPTGQGPKPQHF.

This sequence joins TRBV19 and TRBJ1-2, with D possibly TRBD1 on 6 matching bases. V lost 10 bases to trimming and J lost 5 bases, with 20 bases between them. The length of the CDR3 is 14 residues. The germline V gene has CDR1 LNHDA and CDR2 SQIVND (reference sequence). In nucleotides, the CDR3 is TGTGCCACAACAGGGTTCCCGGGAGGATATGGCTACACCTTC. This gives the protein CATTGFPGGYGYTF.

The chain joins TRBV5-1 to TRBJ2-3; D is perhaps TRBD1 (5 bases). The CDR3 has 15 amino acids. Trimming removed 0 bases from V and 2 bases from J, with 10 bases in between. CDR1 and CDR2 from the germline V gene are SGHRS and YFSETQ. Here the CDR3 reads CASSLVGRDTDTQYF. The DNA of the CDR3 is TGCGCCAGCAGCTTGGTGGGCAGGGACACAGATACGCAGTATTTT.

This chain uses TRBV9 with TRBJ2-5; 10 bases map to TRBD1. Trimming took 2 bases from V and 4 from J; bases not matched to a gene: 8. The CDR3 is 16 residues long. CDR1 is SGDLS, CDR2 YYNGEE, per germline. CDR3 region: CASSVTGQGSAETQYF. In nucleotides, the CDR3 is TGTGCCAGCAGCGTGACGGGACAGGGGTCAGCAGAGACCCAGTACTTC.

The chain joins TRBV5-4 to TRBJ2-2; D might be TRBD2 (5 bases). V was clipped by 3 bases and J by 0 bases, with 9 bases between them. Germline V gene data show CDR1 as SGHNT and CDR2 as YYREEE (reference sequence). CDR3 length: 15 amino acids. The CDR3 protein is CASSSSGTNTGELFF. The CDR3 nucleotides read TGTGCCAGCAGCTCAAGCGGTACGAACACCGGGGAGCTGTTTTTT. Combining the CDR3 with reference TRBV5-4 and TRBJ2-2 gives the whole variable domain ETGVTQSPTHLIKTRGQQVTLRCSSQSGHNTVSWYQQALGQGPQFIFQYYREEENGRGNFPPRFSGLQFPNYSSELNVNALELDDSALYLCASSSSGTNTGELFFGEGSRLTVL.

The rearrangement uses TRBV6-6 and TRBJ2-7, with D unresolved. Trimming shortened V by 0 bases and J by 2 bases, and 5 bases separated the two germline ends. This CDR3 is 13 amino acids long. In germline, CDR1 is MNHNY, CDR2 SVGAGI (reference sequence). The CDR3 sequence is CASSYSPPYEQYF. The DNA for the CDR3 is TGTGCCAGCAGTTACTCCCCTCCCTACGAGCAGTACTTC.

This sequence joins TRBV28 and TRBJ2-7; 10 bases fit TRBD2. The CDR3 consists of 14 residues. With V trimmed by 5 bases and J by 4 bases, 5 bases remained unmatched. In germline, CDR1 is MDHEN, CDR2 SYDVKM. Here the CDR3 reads CASSPSGSSYEQYF. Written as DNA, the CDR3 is TGTGCCAGCAGTCCTAGCGGGAGTTCGTACGAGCAGTACTTC.

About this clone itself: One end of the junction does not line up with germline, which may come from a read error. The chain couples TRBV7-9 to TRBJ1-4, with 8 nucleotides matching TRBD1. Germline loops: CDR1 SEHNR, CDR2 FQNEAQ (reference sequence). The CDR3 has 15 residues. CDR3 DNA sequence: TGTTCCAGCAGCTTACCCGGGACAGGATGGGAAAAACTGTTTTTT. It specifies CSSSLPGTGWEKLFF.

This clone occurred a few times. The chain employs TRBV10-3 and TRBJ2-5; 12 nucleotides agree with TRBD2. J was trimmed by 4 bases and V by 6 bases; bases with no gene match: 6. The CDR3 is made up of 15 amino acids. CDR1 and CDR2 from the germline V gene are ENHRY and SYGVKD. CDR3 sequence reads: CAIRDELAGGETQYF. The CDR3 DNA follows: TGTGCCATCAGGGACGAACTAGCGGGGGGAGAGACCCAGTACTTC.